Listed below are T cell receptor beta chains from one sample, sequenced in a study of technical replicates of blood from several donors. This table comes from immunoSEQ multiplex PCR, and its TCRdb copy is limited to in-frame clones, with some not included. Among roughly 100,000 clones listed, approximately 95% were seen once. Sequenced sample: T cells isolated from PBMCs. The receptors stem from a human donor in good health. Both conserved end residues are part of each CDR3. D genes are given only for firm matches. Rows give clone size only sometimes, using once, few, many, or a class for an expanded clone.

J gene	D gene	clone size	V gene	CDR3 protein	CDR3 DNA
TRBJ2-7	TRBD1	-	TRBV27	CASSLQGVMTYEQYF	TGTGCCAGCAGTTTACAGGGGGTGATGACCTACGAGCAGTACTTC
TRBJ2-7	TRBD1	-	TRBV5-5	CASSLEGTATIEQYF	TGTGCCAGCAGCTTGGAAGGGACAGCCACCATCGAGCAGTACTTC
TRBJ2-7	-	-	TRBV30	CAWRTGDEQYF	TGTGCCTGGAGAACAGGTGATGAGCAGTACTTC
TRBJ1-1	TRBD1	-	TRBV6-5	CASSYGTGNTEAFF	TGTGCCAGCAGTTACGGGACAGGAAACACTGAAGCTTTCTTT
TRBJ2-5	TRBD2	-	TRBV2	CATAGLIQETQYF	TGTGCCACCGCGGGACTAATCCAAGAGACCCAGTACTTC
TRBJ1-1	TRBD1	-	TRBV19	CASSIDRPYRGNTEAFF	TGTGCCAGTAGTATAGATCGCCCATACAGGGGGAACACTGAAGCTTTCTTT
TRBJ2-7	-	-	TRBV9	CASSGASSSYEQYF	TGTGCCAGCAGCGGAGCGTCGAGCTCCTACGAGCAGTACTTC
TRBJ2-2	-	-	TRBV10-3	CAISESLAASGAGELFF	TGTGCCATCAGTGAGTCCTTAGCTGCTTCGGGGGCCGGGGAGCTGTTTTTT
TRBJ1-1	-	-	TRBV6-6	CASSYSVTYQGTEAFF	TGTGCCAGCAGTTACTCGGTAACGTATCAGGGGACTGAAGCTTTCTTT
TRBJ2-7	-	-	TRBV27	CASSAGWGGASYEQYF	TGTGCCAGCAGCGCGGGCTGGGGCGGGGCCTCCTACGAGCAGTACTTC
TRBJ1-2	TRBD1	-	TRBV7-8	CASSPRGLWDREFYGYTF	TGTGCCAGCAGCCCCCGTGGGCTTTGGGACAGGGAGTTCTATGGCTACACCTTC
TRBJ2-3	TRBD2	-	TRBV7-6	CASSLVPLSSGTKTQYF	TGTGCCAGCAGCTTAGTCCCTCTGTCTAGCGGGACCAAAACGCAGTATTTT
TRBJ2-3	TRBD2	once	TRBV28	CASSDRLTGGDTQYF	TGTGCCAGCAGTGACAGACTAACGGGAGGTGATACGCAGTATTTT
TRBJ2-1	TRBD2	-	TRBV7-8	CASSFFTSGAYNEQFF	TGTGCCAGCAGCTTCTTTACTAGCGGCGCTTACAATGAGCAGTTCTTC
TRBJ1-2	-	-	TRBV6-5	CASSYSTGHYGYTF	TGTGCCAGCAGTTACTCCACAGGGCACTATGGCTACACCTTC
TRBJ2-7	TRBD2	-	TRBV4-3	CASSQVAGGAYEQYF	TGCGCCAGCAGCCAGGTAGCGGGGGGGGCCTACGAGCAGTACTTC
TRBJ1-4	TRBD1	-	TRBV5-4	CASSERQGGEKLFF	TGTGCCAGCAGCGAGAGACAGGGAGGCGAAAAACTGTTTTTT
TRBJ2-3	-	-	TRBV9	CASSVGGGWGSTDTQYF	TGTGCCAGCAGCGTAGGTGGGGGCTGGGGGAGCACAGATACGCAGTATTTT
TRBJ1-1	-	few	TRBV27	CASSSLKGAAFF	TGTGCCAGCAGTTCCCTAAAAGGGGCGGCTTTCTTT
TRBJ1-3	TRBD1	-	TRBV30	CAWGTGAISGNTIYF	TGTGCCTGGGGGACAGGGGCCATCTCTGGAAACACCATATATTTT
TRBJ2-7	TRBD2	-	TRBV9	CASSVLGEGYEQYF	TGTGCCAGCAGCGTTTTGGGGGAGGGCTACGAGCAGTACTTC
TRBJ2-2	-	-	TRBV5-5	CASSLTRLVGTGELFF	TGTGCCAGCAGCCTAACCAGGTTGGTGGGCACCGGGGAGCTGTTTTTT
TRBJ2-2	TRBD1	-	TRBV6-5	CASYSDRVNGELFF	TGTGCCAGCTATTCGGACAGGGTGAACGGGGAGCTGTTTTTT
TRBJ1-1	-	-	TRBV9	CASSVAGGVNTEAFF	TGTGCCAGCAGCGTAGCTGGGGGCGTGAACACTGAAGCTTTCTTT
TRBJ2-7	TRBD2	-	TRBV11-3	CASSLSGSASYEQYF	TGTGCCAGCAGCCTTAGCGGGAGTGCTTCCTACGAGCAGTACTTC
TRBJ1-4	-	-	TRBV18	CASSPGTNHEKLFF	TGTGCCAGCTCACCGGGGACAAATCATGAAAAACTGTTTTTT
TRBJ1-1	-	-	TRBV9	CASSAERGTRLTEAFF	TGTGCCAGCAGCGCAGAACGGGGGACCAGACTCACTGAAGCTTTCTTT
TRBJ2-7	TRBD1	-	TRBV19	CASSIPPGQFGRINHEQYF	TGTGCCAGTAGTATACCACCGGGACAGTTTGGCCGGATTAACCACGAGCAGTACTTC
TRBJ2-2	-	-	TRBV9	CASSVEGAGELFF	TGTGCCAGCAGCGTAGAGGGGGCCGGGGAGCTGTTTTTT
TRBJ1-3	-	-	TRBV2	CASSDGGPGNTIYF	TGTGCCAGCAGTGATGGTGGCCCTGGAAACACCATATATTTT
TRBJ2-5	-	-	TRBV5-6	CASSLGGVGETQYF	TGTGCCAGCAGCTTGGGGGGGGTCGGAGAGACCCAGTACTTC
TRBJ1-1	-	few	TRBV19	CASSFTSENTEAFF	TGTGCCAGTAGTTTCACAAGTGAGAACACTGAAGCTTTCTTT
TRBJ2-7	-	-	TRBV7-3	CASSLVAGYYEQYF	TGTGCCAGCAGCTTAGTGGCAGGGTACTACGAGCAGTACTTC
TRBJ2-1	-	once	TRBV4-3	CASSQGAYNEQFF	TGCGCCAGCAGCCAAGGAGCTTACAATGAGCAGTTCTTC
TRBJ1-3	-	-	TRBV28	CASSLQGTGNTIYF	TGTGCCAGCAGTTTACAGGGCACTGGAAACACCATATATTTT
TRBJ2-5	-	-	TRBV27	CASSRTVRETQYF	TGTGCCAGCAGTAGGACAGTTCGGGAGACCCAGTACTTC
TRBJ1-4	-	-	TRBV9	CASSGRVDGEKLFF	TGTGCCAGCAGCGGCAGGGTGGACGGGGAAAAACTGTTTTTT
TRBJ2-7	TRBD1	-	TRBV30	CAWTTGGFLWEQYF	TGTGCCTGGACTACAGGGGGCTTCCTCTGGGAGCAGTACTTC
TRBJ2-5	TRBD2	-	TRBV11-2	CASTRGDILAGETQYF	TGTGCCAGCACCCGTGGGGATATACTAGCGGGAGAGACCCAGTACTTC
TRBJ2-7	TRBD2	-	TRBV2	CASSVAGPDAEQYF	TGTGCCAGCTCAGTAGCGGGACCGGATGCCGAGCAGTACTTC
TRBJ2-3	-	once	TRBV28	CASSPGAPWDTQYF	TGTGCCAGCAGTCCGGGAGCTCCGTGGGATACGCAGTATTTT
TRBJ2-1	TRBD2	-	TRBV4-1	CASSQRAGGPSNEQFF	TGCGCCAGCAGCCAAAGAGCGGGAGGGCCATCCAATGAGCAGTTCTTC
TRBJ2-1	-	-	TRBV2	CASSEYPPSGSFF	TGTGCCAGCAGTGAATATCCCCCTTCGGGGTCCTTCTTC
TRBJ2-3	TRBD2	-	TRBV5-1	CASSPRGTSGVDTQYF	TGCGCCAGCAGCCCCAGGGGGACTAGCGGGGTAGATACGCAGTATTTT
TRBJ2-3	-	-	TRBV6-1	CASSEIGQSSTDTQYF	TGTGCCAGCAGTGAAATCGGACAGTCCAGCACAGATACGCAGTATTTT
TRBJ1-2	-	-	TRBV29-1	CSVMGGYTF	TGCAGCGTTATGGGCGGCTACACCTTC
TRBJ1-1	-	-	TRBV6-1	CASSEKAVNTEAFF	TGTGCCAGCAGTGAAAAGGCGGTGAACACTGAAGCTTTCTTT
TRBJ2-2	-	once	TRBV7-3	CASSMGASNTGELFF	TGTGCCAGCAGTATGGGGGCGTCGAACACCGGGGAGCTGTTTTTT